This T cell receptor beta chain was sequenced for a study of CD8 T cells in ankylosing spondylitis (dated by TCRdb to about 2017). Describing the broader study: To find TCR variants linked to disease, the study profiled T cell receptor beta repertoires in ankylosing spondylitis patients and healthy donors. Samples of peripheral blood were taken, and for ankylosing spondylitis patients, synovial fluid was collected as well. The full study cohort was made up of roughly 25 ankylosing spondylitis patients and more than 90 healthy donors. Results the study describes overall, beyond this receptor: The disease-linked clones were reported to be significantly enriched in matched synovial fluid samples from ankylosing spondylitis patients. Some motif variants were previously reported in synovial fluid and blood of reactive arthritis patients, suggesting common disease-initiation mechanisms. The disease-linked clones showed a CD8+ phenotype and occurred at relatively low frequencies in peripheral blood. A TCR beta motif made up of eight highly homologous amino acid variants appeared to be characteristic of blood from ankylosing spondylitis patients.

Including cysteine and phenylalanine, the CDR3 has 13 amino acids. Only the CDR3 region is kept as DNA, spanning 39 bases read in frame from base 1. V is cut by 3 bases and J by 3 bases, and the space between the germline ends is 10 bases. Sequences SGHRS (CDR1) and YFSETQ (CDR2) are obtained from the germline V gene. At least ten counts were recorded for this clonotype. Its antigen target is currently unknown. No per-base quality is available; no much larger clone lies one base away. Sequenced using an Illumina HiSeq 2500. TCR beta libraries were prepared by quantitative 5'-RACE with molecular barcodes. The study's own analysis went as follows. A new computational method based on a probabilistic model of VDJ rearrangement was used to identify disease-linked TCR variants. TCRdb ran its own pipeline on the public reads, namely fastp trimming at Q25 and MiXCR clone calling, and kept in-frame beta chains. Each CDR3 protein gets just one entry, which takes the most common genes and DNA from the rows behind it. The V and J calls come from TCRdb's annotation, not from the publication. This sample is represented by about 250,000 distinct CDR3 sequences; 10% to 13% of them were singletons. The ten biggest clones cover roughly 2.5% of the sample.

The sample taken for sequencing was blood, either unsorted or a sorted T cell fraction (not recorded which). The sequence derives from a male donor with ankylosing spondylitis or in good health (not recorded which). This chain joins TRBV5-1 to TRBJ2-7; tentative D gene TRBD1, with 6 bases matching. CDR3 region: CASSSGQSYEQYF. The nucleotide sequence is given as TGCGCCAGCAGCTCAGGACAGAGCTACGAGCAGTACTTC.